Listed below are T cell receptor beta chains from one sample, sequenced in a study of blood T cell repertoires in COVID-19. Clones were sequenced by immunoSEQ multiplex PCR, and TCRdb holds only the in-frame ones, with some missing. This sample carries hundreds of thousands of clones, about nine tenths of them seen once, and the ten largest clones take around 1.4%. The sequenced material came from peripheral blood. These receptors originate from a woman in her 30s with active or convalescent COVID-19. Each CDR3 is given with its conserved first and last residue. A D gene is named only where the DNA matches it firmly. Clone size is given for some rows only: seen once, a few or many times, or a class if the clone is expanded.

D gene	V gene	J gene	clone size	CDR3 DNA	CDR3 protein
-	TRBV29-1	TRBJ2-6	-	TGCAGCGTTGGAACAACTGGGGCCAACGTCCTGACTTTC	CSVGTTGANVLTF
-	TRBV23-1	TRBJ2-3	-	TGCGCCAGCAGTCCAGGGAACAGGGCGGCAGATACGCAGTATTTT	CASSPGNRAADTQYF
TRBD1	TRBV3-1/TRBV3-2	TRBJ2-1	-	TGTGCCAGCAGCCTAGGACAGGGAGTCAATGAGCAGTTCTTC	CASSLGQGVNEQFF
-	TRBV6-5	TRBJ1-2	-	TGTGCCAGCAGATTAGCAACAGGGTCCGCGGATGGCTACACCTTC	CASRLATGSADGYTF
TRBD2	TRBV7-8	TRBJ2-2	once	TGTGCCAGCAGTTCAGGACTAGCGGGAGGTCTGAACACCGGGGAGCTGTTTTTT	CASSSGLAGGLNTGELFF
TRBD1	TRBV25-1	TRBJ1-2	-	TGTGCCAGCAGTGAAACACTGACAGGGAGGAAGTGGCGTGGCTACACCTTC	CASSETLTGRKWRGYTF
TRBD1	TRBV5-4	TRBJ2-5	-	TGTGCCAGCAGCTTCCCGGGACAGGGTTCGGAGACCCAGTACTTC	CASSFPGQGSETQYF
TRBD1	TRBV7-2	TRBJ2-7	-	TGTGCCAGCAGCTCCCGGACAGGGGCTCATTACGAGCAGTACTTC	CASSSRTGAHYEQYF
TRBD1	TRBV5-1	TRBJ2-7	few	TGCGCCAGCAGCTTGGGGCAGGGGGCCTACGAGCAGTACTTC	CASSLGQGAYEQYF
TRBD2	TRBV3-1/TRBV3-2	TRBJ2-2	-	TGTGCCAGCAGCCTCCGAGGACTAGCGGGAAGAAACACCGGGGAGCTGTTTTTT	CASSLRGLAGRNTGELFF
-	TRBV6-5	TRBJ2-1	-	TGTGCCAGCACCCCGGCTGCTGGGAGCCCCGGCGAGCAGTTCTTC	CASTPAAGSPGEQFF
-	TRBV24-1	TRBJ1-6	-	TGTGCCACCAGTGACCCCAACAGTCCTCATAATTCACCCCTCCACTTT	CATSDPNSPHNSPLHF
-	TRBV6-5	TRBJ1-5	-	TGTGCCAGCAGTCCAGGGGGCAATCAGCCCCAGCATTTT	CASSPGGNQPQHF
-	TRBV4-2	TRBJ1-1	-	TGTGCCAGCAGCCAAGATCGGTTAACTGAAGCTTTCTTT	CASSQDRLTEAFF
TRBD1	TRBV4-2	TRBJ1-3	-	TGTGCCAGCAGCCAAGATGTAGGGGGCACTGGAAACACCATATATTTT	CASSQDVGGTGNTIYF
-	TRBV7-9	TRBJ1-2	-	TGTGCCAGCAGCAGTTGGAGGGAATCCAGCGCTATCTATGGCTACACCTTC	CASSSWRESSAIYGYTF
-	TRBV5-1	TRBJ1-1	-	TGCGCCAGCAGCCTTCGACAGGATTCGAACACTGAAGCTTTCTTT	CASSLRQDSNTEAFF
-	TRBV7-9	TRBJ2-5	-	TGTGCCAGCAGCTTAGCGCGGGAACAAGAGACCCAGTACTTC	CASSLAREQETQYF
TRBD2	TRBV13	TRBJ2-7	-	TGTGCCAGCAGCCTACTAGCGGGGGGGCGGGAGCAGTACTTC	CASSLLAGGREQYF
TRBD1	TRBV18	TRBJ1-5	-	TGTGCCAGCTCACCCGGACAGGAAAGCAATCAGCCCCAGCATTTT	CASSPGQESNQPQHF
TRBD2	TRBV10-3	TRBJ2-2	-	TGTGCCATCCCGGGACTAGCGGGAGGAGAGAACACCGGGGAGCTGTTTTTT	CAIPGLAGGENTGELFF
-	TRBV6-1	TRBJ1-2	-	TGTGCCAGTTCGATAGACTATGGCTACACCTTC	CASSIDYGYTF
TRBD1	TRBV6-5	TRBJ1-3	-	TGTGCCACCCAGACAGGGTCCGACACCATATATTTT	CATQTGSDTIYF
-	TRBV6-4	TRBJ1-2	once	TGTGCCAGCAGTGACGGCAACTATGGCTACACCTTC	CASSDGNYGYTF
-	TRBV4-2	TRBJ2-7	-	TGTGCCAGCAGCCAAGGACTCGTTAGCTACGAGCAGTACTTC	CASSQGLVSYEQYF
TRBD1	TRBV3-1/TRBV3-2	TRBJ1-2	few	TGTGCCAGCAGCCAAGATTACGGGCAGGGGGACTATGGCTACACCTTC	CASSQDYGQGDYGYTF
TRBD2	TRBV19	TRBJ2-7	-	TGTGCCAGTAGTGGGGGGACTAGCACCTACGAGCAGTACTTC	CASSGGTSTYEQYF
TRBD1	TRBV6-5	TRBJ1-1	once	TGTGCCAGCAGTCGGACAGGGACGAACACTGAAGCTTTCTTT	CASSRTGTNTEAFF
-	TRBV5-1	TRBJ2-5	-	TGCGCCAGCAGCTTGGTGGTAGACGACCCGGAGGGGGAGACCCAGTACTTC	CASSLVVDDPEGETQYF
TRBD2	TRBV11-2	TRBJ2-1	-	TGTGCCAGCAGCTTAGAGGGACTAGCGGGGGGGCTAAACAATGAGCAGTTCTTC	CASSLEGLAGGLNNEQFF
TRBD1	TRBV2	TRBJ1-6	-	TGTGCCAGCAAAAAGACAGGGGCCAGGGCACCCCTCCACTTT	CASKKTGARAPLHF
-	TRBV4-1	TRBJ2-2	-	TGCGCCAGCAGGAAAACGGTGAGGGCCGACGGGGAGCTGTTTTTT	CASRKTVRADGELFF
-	TRBV24-1	TRBJ2-7	few	TGTGCCACCAGAAATTGTGCCCTAGGGGGCTACGAGCAGTACTTC	CATRNCALGGYEQYF
TRBD2	TRBV5-8	TRBJ2-7	-	TGTGCCAGCAGCTTGCGTGTCGGGGCGGGGGGACTCTCCTACGAGCAGTACTTC	CASSLRVGAGGLSYEQYF
TRBD1	TRBV29-1	TRBJ2-2	-	TGCAGCGTTCCCTTACCGGGACAGGGGACCGGGGAGCTGTTTTTT	CSVPLPGQGTGELFF
TRBD1	TRBV5-8	TRBJ1-4	-	TGTGCCAGCAGCTTGGCCAGGTCAGGGGGTAATGAAAAACTGTTTTTT	CASSLARSGGNEKLFF
TRBD1	TRBV19	TRBJ1-4	-	TGTGCCAGTAGTTACGAGGGGGCAGCTAATGAAAAACTGTTTTTT	CASSYEGAANEKLFF
TRBD1	TRBV7-2	TRBJ2-1	-	TGTGCCAGCAGCTTAGTCGGGACAGGGGGGAATGAGCAGTTCTTC	CASSLVGTGGNEQFF
TRBD2	TRBV5-4	TRBJ2-2	-	TGTGCCAGCAGCTCTCCTGGCGGGGGGCCGTATAACACCGGGGAGCTGTTTTTT	CASSSPGGGPYNTGELFF
-	TRBV5-5	TRBJ2-3	-	TGTGCCAGCAGCTGGGCCTCAGATACGCAGTATTTT	CASSWASDTQYF
TRBD2	TRBV15	TRBJ2-1	-	TGTGCCACCAGCGGGGGACTACAAAAGGACAATGAGCAGTTCTTC	CATSGGLQKDNEQFF
-	TRBV27	TRBJ1-3	-	TGTGCCAGCAGTTCCACCGGGGTATATGGGACAAGTGCTTCCTTTCGAAACACCATATATTTT	CASSSTGVYGTSASFRNTIYF
TRBD2	TRBV9	TRBJ2-1	-	TGTGCCAGCAGCGTAGCAGCGGGGGGATACAATGAGCAGTTCTTC	CASSVAAGGYNEQFF
-	TRBV5-5	TRBJ2-2	-	TGTGCCAGCAGCTTGGATCCAGGAAGAAGGGAGCTGTTTTTT	CASSLDPGRRELFF
-	TRBV6-6	TRBJ2-4	-	TGTGCCAGCAGTTCGGGTAGCGAAAACATTCAGTACTTC	CASSSGSENIQYF
TRBD1	TRBV11-1	TRBJ2-1	-	TGTGCCAGCAGCAATGGCGGGACAGGGGCCTTCAATGAGCAGTTCTTC	CASSNGGTGAFNEQFF
TRBD1	TRBV3-1/TRBV3-2	TRBJ2-1	once	TGTGCCAGCAGCCTATCCTTGGGGACAGGTCGCCTTGAGCAGTTCTTC	CASSLSLGTGRLEQFF
-	TRBV6-5	TRBJ1-5	-	TGTGCCAGCAGGCCGGAGGAGGGTTTCAATCAGCCCCAGCATTTT	CASRPEEGFNQPQHF
TRBD2	TRBV28	TRBJ2-1	-	TGTGCCAGCAGTTCCACTAGCGGGACGGTTTATGAGCAGTTCTTC	CASSSTSGTVYEQFF
-	TRBV5-6	TRBJ2-2	few	TGTGCCAGCAGCTTGTACGGGATAGCCACCGGGGAGCTGTTTTTT	CASSLYGIATGELFF
-	TRBV29-1	TRBJ1-1	-	TGCAGCGCCTCAGGGGCCTCCATGAACACTGAAGCTTTCTTT	CSASGASMNTEAFF
-	TRBV4-2	TRBJ2-1	-	TGTGCCAGCCACCAGGGCGGGGAGGCCGCGGAGCAGTTCTTC	CASHQGGEAAEQFF
-	TRBV6-5	TRBJ1-2	-	TGTGCCAGCACTTACGCGGGGGGCCCCTATGGCTACACCTTC	CASTYAGGPYGYTF
-	TRBV29-1	TRBJ2-3	-	TGCAGCGCCCGAAGGCTAACCGATGACTCACAAAGGCCAGATACGCAGTATTTT	CSARRLTDDSQRPDTQYF
TRBD1	TRBV6-5	TRBJ1-1	-	TGTGCCAGCAGTAGCGGGACAGGCGTCACTGAAGCTTTCTTT	CASSSGTGVTEAFF
-	TRBV5-1	TRBJ2-2	-	TGCGCCAGCAGCTCTGGAGGGGCGGGGACCGGGGAGCTGTTTTTT	CASSSGGAGTGELFF
-	TRBV6-5	TRBJ2-4	once	TGTGCCAGCAGTTTAGGACTCGGAGCCAAAAACATTCAGTACTTC	CASSLGLGAKNIQYF
TRBD2	TRBV5-1	TRBJ2-7	-	TGCGCCAGCAGCCTGTGGGCCGAGCGGGGATACGAGCAGTACTTC	CASSLWAERGYEQYF
-	TRBV5-8	TRBJ2-7	-	TGTGCCAGCAGCCAGGATGGATATACCTACGAGCAGTACTTC	CASSQDGYTYEQYF
-	TRBV5-1	TRBJ1-4	once	TGCGCCAGCAGCTTGGAACGAGGGGGTGAAAAACTGTTTTTT	CASSLERGGEKLFF